What follows are 28 T cell receptor beta chains derived from one specimen sequenced in a study of T cells in Graves' hyperthyroidism and ophthalmopathy. The source material, RNA transcripts, was used to amplify TCR beta CDR3 regions. The study used the HTBI primer set for a first-round RT-PCR of the TCR CDR3. TCRdb independently ran MiXCR on the multiplex PCR reads; one entry per CDR3 protein. The sample carries about 360,000 distinct CDR3 sequences, around an eighth recorded once. The sample comprised blood. Receptors were obtained from a man aged 25-45 years with Graves' hyperthyroidism that later progressed to Graves' ophthalmopathy.

This clonotype showed up many times. The rearrangement uses TRBV27 and TRBJ1-6, with TRBD1 matching over 8 bases. The V and J ends lost 4 bases and 8 bases, in that order; junction bases with no gene match: 7. Germline V gives CDR1 MNHEY, CDR2 SMNVEV (reference sequence). The CDR3 spans 15 residues. CDR3 DNA sequence: TGTGCCAGCAGTTGGGACAGGACCCTATATTCACCCCTCCACTTT. Its protein product is CASSWDRTLYSPLHF.

J is TRBJ2-5 and V is TRBV6-5; TRBD2 aligns across 8 bases. V gave up 6 bases and J gave up 4 bases; unmatched junction bases: 13. Germline V gene sequence: CDR1 MNHEY, CDR2 SVGAGI. CDR3 length equals 16 residues. DNA for the CDR3: TGTGCCAGCAGATTACAGCGGGCCCGGGGGGGAGAGACCCAGTACTTC. It translates to CASRLQRARGGETQYF.

This clonotype appeared many times. The chain employs TRBV7-9 and TRBJ2-1; 8 bases agree with TRBD2. The CDR3 has 13 residues. CDR1 and CDR2 from the germline V gene are SEHNR and FQNEAQ (reference sequence). J was trimmed by 9 bases and V by 5 bases; bases with no gene match: 6. The CDR3 region has the DNA TGTGCCAGCAGCGCCCGGGGGGGGCGTGAGCAGTTCTTC. Amino acid sequence: CASSARGGREQFF.

This clonotype was seen ten or more times. The rearrangement links TRBV12-5 to TRBJ2-5; 9 bases align to TRBD1. The CDR3 runs to 15 residues. Germline CDR1 LGHNT, CDR2 FRNRAP. V lost 7 bases, J lost 5 bases, and 11 bases stayed unmatched. DNA of the CDR3: TGTGCTAGTGCCTCGGGACAGGGTGAGGTGGAGACCCAGTACTTC. Translating gives CASASGQGEVETQYF.

In nucleotides, the CDR3 is TGTGCCAGCAGCAATCTGAACTATGGCTACACCTTC. Protein product: CASSNLNYGYTF. The chain uses TRBV12-3 or TRBV12-4 and TRBJ1-2; D is uncertain. Trimming shortened V by 6 bases and J by 2 bases, and 7 bases separated the two germline ends. The CDR3 runs 12 residues.

This chain joins TRBV15 and TRBJ2-5; 7 bases agree with TRBD2. Germline CDR1 is LNHNV and CDR2 is YYDKDF (reference sequence). This CDR3 spans 17 amino acids. V lost 0 bases and J lost 2; bases outside the gene matches: 9. The DNA for the CDR3 is TGTGCCACCAGCAGAGATCCAACGGGGGGTCAGCAAGAGACCCAGTACTTC. Protein sequence: CATSRDPTGGQQETQYF.

This clonotype was seen repeatedly, ten times or more. The J gene is TRBJ2-3, the V gene TRBV7-3, with 7 nucleotides matching TRBD2. V dropped 4 bases and J dropped 4; count of bases not matched to a gene: 8. The CDR3 length is 15 residues. Germline loops: CDR1 SGHTA, CDR2 FQGTGA. In nucleotides, the CDR3 is TGTGCCAGCAGCTACACAGCGGGGACCGCAGATACGCAGTATTTT. Protein: CASSYTAGTADTQYF.

This chain joins TRBV4-1 and TRBJ1-2, with D perhaps matching TRBD1 (6 bases). Trimming left V 4 bases short and J 4 bases short, with 16 bases between. The CDR3 runs 15 residues. In germline, CDR1 is MGHRA, CDR2 YSYEKL. Here the CDR3 reads CASSPPSRGGYGYTF. The DNA for the CDR3 is TGCGCCAGCAGCCCACCCTCCAGGGGAGGCTATGGCTACACCTTC.

At least ten counts were recorded for this clonotype. The chain employs TRBV5-1 and TRBJ1-5; weak D call: TRBD1 (6 bases). Germline values: CDR1 SGHRS, CDR2 YFSETQ. V lost 2 bases and J 0 bases, leaving 9 bases between the germline ends. This CDR3 comprises 15 residues. CDR3 residues: CASSFGTNSNQPQHF. In nucleotides, the CDR3 is TGCGCCAGCAGCTTTGGGACAAATAGCAATCAGCCCCAGCATTTT.

The table lists this clonotype with many counts. The chain recombines TRBV7-2 with TRBJ2-1; D ambiguous. CDR3 size: 15 residues. V lost 3 bases to trimming and J lost 1 base, with 10 bases between them. Germline CDR1 reads SGHTA; CDR2 reads FQGNSA. CDR3 nucleotides: TGTGCCAGCAGCTTTGGGCTAGGATCCTACAATGAGCAGTTCTTC. Translated, it gives CASSFGLGSYNEQFF.

This clonotype appeared many times. The chain joins TRBV7-3 to TRBJ2-1; TRBD2 matches 8 bases. The trim removed 5 bases at V and 2 bases at J, leaving 8 bases unmatched. CDR1 and CDR2 from the germline V gene are SGHTA and FQGTGA. This CDR3 is 16 amino acids long. CDR3 DNA sequence: TGTGCCAGCAGCCGTCTAGCGGGCGCTACCTACAATGAGCAGTTCTTC. The encoded protein is CASSRLAGATYNEQFF.

This clonotype was picked up a small number of times. The rearrangement links TRBV30 to TRBJ2-5, with TRBD2 matching 10 bases. Trimming removed 2 bases from V and 4 bases from J; junction bases left unmatched: 1. Germline CDR1 GTSNPN, CDR2 SVGIG (reference sequence). This CDR3 contains 13 residues. The CDR3 DNA is TGTGCCTGGAGTCTAGCGGGGGTAGAGACCCAGTACTTC. Protein sequence: CAWSLAGVETQYF.

This clonotype was counted ten times or more. The chain links TRBV5-1 to TRBJ2-7; tentatively, D is TRBD1 (5 bases). Germline CDR1 is SGHRS and CDR2 is YFSETQ. Trimming cost V 0 bases and J 2 bases, with 9 bases left between them. This CDR3 is built from 14 residues. CDR3 in amino acids: CASSLEGQTYEQYF. CDR3 DNA: TGCGCCAGCAGCTTGGAGGGGCAGACCTACGAGCAGTACTTC. The entire variable domain, with the rest obtained from reference TRBV5-1 and TRBJ2-7, is as follows: KAGVTQTPRYLIKTRGQQVTLSCSPISGHRSVSWYQQTPGQGLQFLFEYFSETQRNKGNFPGRFSGRQFSNSRSEMNVSTLELGDSALYLCASSLEGQTYEQYFGPGTRLTVT.

This clonotype was found many times. J is TRBJ1-1 and V is TRBV5-1; D uncertain. This CDR3 comprises 16 residues. Per germline, CDR1 SGHRS and CDR2 YFSETQ. V lost 1 base to trimming and J lost 4 bases, with 17 bases between them. CDR3 nucleotide sequence: TGCGCCAGCAGCTTGTGGGAGGGCGTCCGGATCACTGAAGCTTTCTTT. Its protein product is CASSLWEGVRITEAFF. Full variable domain (rest looked up from reference TRBV5-1 and TRBJ1-1): KAGVTQTPRYLIKTRGQQVTLSCSPISGHRSVSWYQQTPGQGLQFLFEYFSETQRNKGNFPGRFSGRQFSNSRSEMNVSTLELGDSALYLCASSLWEGVRITEAFFGQGTRLTVV.

This clonotype was counted ten times or more. The CDR3 is CSARDQNEQFF. The CDR3 DNA follows: TGCAGTGCTAGAGATCAGAATGAGCAGTTCTTC. V and J are TRBV20-1 and TRBJ2-1, with D uncertain. The V end was cut by 0 bases, the J end by 7 bases, with 4 bases between. CDR3 length equals 11 residues. Germline V lookup: CDR1 DFQATT, CDR2 SNEGSKA (reference sequence).

This clonotype was observed at least ten times. V gene TRBV6-1 combines with J gene TRBJ2-7; D remains ambiguous. The CDR3 runs to 12 residues. Germline CDR1 and CDR2: MNHNS and SASEGT. Trimming shortened V by 5 bases and J by 3 bases, and 8 bases separated the two germline ends. The CDR3 DNA reads TGTGCCAGCAGTCCCACCATCTACGAGCAGTACTTC. Amino acid sequence: CASSPTIYEQYF.

This clonotype has a count of ten or more. The V gene is TRBV6-1, the J gene TRBJ1-2; D gene unclear. Germline CDR1 reads MNHNS; CDR2 reads SASEGT. The V end lost 7 bases, the J end lost 4 bases, and 10 bases lay between the germline ends. The length of the CDR3 is 12 residues. Here the CDR3 reads CASNKEIYGYTF. In DNA, the CDR3 is TGTGCCAGCAATAAAGAGATCTATGGCTACACCTTC.

Only a few counts were recorded for this clonotype. The chain recombines TRBV6-1 with TRBJ2-2; the D call may be TRBD1 or TRBD2 (5 bases each). V gave up 5 bases and J gave up 9 bases, with 19 bases separating them. The length of the CDR3 is 15 residues. In germline, CDR1 is MNHNS, CDR2 SASEGT. CDR3 DNA sequence: TGTGCCAGCAGTCCCCAAGGGACGGCCCACCGGGAGCTGTTTTTT. Residues: CASSPQGTAHRELFF.

This clonotype has ten or more counts. The chain joins TRBV19 to TRBJ1-6; TRBD1 aligns across 7 bases. Per the germline V gene, CDR1 is LNHDA and CDR2 is SQIVND (reference sequence). The CDR3 contains 18 residues. With V trimmed by 3 bases and J by 8 bases, 16 bases remained unmatched. The CDR3 loop is CASSIPATRGFLDSPLHF. The CDR3 nucleotides read TGTGCCAGTAGTATTCCGGCGACCAGGGGGTTTTTGGATTCACCCCTCCACTTT.

This clonotype was found many times. The chain has TRBV6-2 or TRBV6-3 and TRBJ1-2; the D is unclear. In germline, CDR1 is MNHEY, CDR2 SVGEGT. The ends were cut back, 4 bases at V and 6 bases at J, with 15 bases in the middle. This CDR3 is built from 14 residues. CDR3 nucleotide sequence: TGTGCCAGCAGTTCTAGCCTCACCGTGGATGGCTACACCTTC. Translated, it gives CASSSSLTVDGYTF.

This clonotype was found many times. V usage is TRBV9 and J usage is TRBJ1-1; 12 nucleotides align to TRBD1. The CDR3 totals 17 residues. With V trimmed by 0 bases and J by 5 bases, 8 bases remained unmatched. The germline gives CDR1 SGDLS, CDR2 YYNGEE. CDR3 nucleotides: TGTGCCAGCAGCGTAGCCCCGGGACAGGGGGCGAGTACTGAAGCTTTCTTT. It specifies CASSVAPGQGASTEAFF.

The table lists this clonotype with a few counts. V and J are TRBV10-3 and TRBJ2-3; weak D call: TRBD2 (5 bases). V was trimmed by 3 bases and J by 2 bases, leaving 18 bases between them. The CDR3 is made up of 17 amino acids. The germline V gene encodes CDR1 ENHRY and CDR2 SYGVKD. This CDR3 is CAISDFPGTTPTDTQYF. Here the CDR3 DNA reads TGTGCCATCAGTGATTTTCCGGGAACAACACCCACAGATACGCAGTATTTT.

This clonotype was counted at least ten times. This sequence joins TRBV6-5 and TRBJ2-3; maybe TRBD1 (5 bases). The V gene lost 0 bases and the J gene lost 5 bases, with 15 bases spanning the gap. CDR3 length: 16 amino acids. In germline, CDR1 is MNHEY, CDR2 SVGAGI. The CDR3 coding sequence is TGTGCCAGCAGTTACTCTAGGCAGGACCAGGGAGATACGCAGTATTTT. Protein: CASSYSRQDQGDTQYF.

Worth noting for this clonotype: A much larger clone lies one base from this, so it may be a read error. The J gene is TRBJ2-3, the V gene TRBV20-1, with 7 bases matching TRBD1. Germline V CDR1 and CDR2: DFQATT, SNEGSKA (reference sequence). CDR3 length: 14 amino acids. The CDR3 sequence is CSASPGTDTDTHYF. The CDR3 DNA reads TGCAGTGCTAGCCCCGGGACAGACACAGATACGCACTATTTT.

V gene TRBV4-1 combines with J gene TRBJ1-4; maybe TRBD1 (5 bases). CDR1 is MGHRA, CDR2 YSYEKL, per germline. V lost 0 bases, J lost 7 bases, and 15 bases lay in between. The CDR3 contains 16 residues. CDR3 nucleotides: TGCGCCAGCAGCCAAGAGGGCGTCAGGGTGGTTGAAAAACTGTTTTTT. This gives the protein CASSQEGVRVVEKLFF.

Ten or more counts support this clonotype. V and J are TRBV12-3 or TRBV12-4 and TRBJ1-2; D is undetermined. V lost 6 bases and J 4 bases, leaving 21 bases between the germline ends. The CDR3 length is 16 residues. The CDR3 sequence is CASSPWAKASIYGYTF. In DNA, the CDR3 is TGTGCCAGCAGCCCTTGGGCGAAGGCCTCGATCTATGGCTACACCTTC.

At least ten counts were recorded for this clonotype. This chain links TRBV24-1 with TRBJ2-1; TRBD2 matches at 7 bases. V lost 5 bases to trimming and J lost 6 bases; unmatched junction nucleotides: 9. There are 15 residues in the CDR3. In germline, CDR1 is KGHDR, CDR2 SFDVKD. CDR3 sequence (DNA): TGTGCCACCAGTGGAAGAGAGGAGCGGGGCAATGAGCAGTTCTTC. This translates into CATSGREERGNEQFF.

This clonotype was detected only a few times. This sequence joins TRBV11-3 and TRBJ2-3, with no clear D. Deletions cut 5 bases from V and 3 bases from J, with 6 bases between. This CDR3 comprises 12 residues. The germline V gene encodes CDR1 SGHNT and CDR2 YENEEA. In DNA, the CDR3 is TGTGCCAGCAGCGAGAGAACAGATACGCAGTATTTT. Protein: CASSERTDTQYF.